This T cell receptor beta chain came from a study of T cell responses to AZD1222 COVID-19 vaccine. Findings and limits, study-wide: There were repertoire samples only from the period after the peak T cell response. Clonal diversity may have been underestimated in mostly white British donors.

The V end lost 1 base, the J end lost 13 bases, and 13 bases lay between the germline ends. The CDR3 contains 13 residues. Concerning this clone itself: Its antigen is unknown.

Measured with immunoSEQ multiplex PCR; TCRdb has only the in-frame clones, and not every one. The sample consists of around 75,000 clones, about 85% of them appearing once. This TCR derives from an adult in good health. This chain uses TRBV12-3 or TRBV12-4 with TRBJ1-4, with D maybe TRBD1 (5 bases). The sequencing used peripheral blood, collected on day 0 of AZD1222 vaccination. The CDR3 is CASSLVGRGGLFF. The CDR3, as DNA: TGTGCCAGCAGTTTAGTCGGGCGGGGGGGACTGTTTTTT.